This is a list of T cell receptor beta chains from one sample in a study of Ad26.COV2.S vaccination and SARS-CoV-2 variants. The assay was immunoSEQ multiplex PCR, and TCRdb's table has in-frame clones only and misses some. This repertoire shows about 370,000 clones, approximately 86% found once; its top ten account for 3.5%. The sample consisted of peripheral blood, taken in a trial of Ad26.COV2.S vaccine versus placebo. Source of these receptors: a person between 18 and 60 years old who received the Ad26.COV2.S COVID-19 vaccine or a placebo. The conserved cysteine and the conserved F or W are not part of the CDR3 here. Each record gives: J gene, V gene, CDR3 protein.

J: TRBJ1-1
V: TRBV12-3/TRBV12-4
CDR3: ASSSQEVTEAF

J: TRBJ1-1
V: TRBV28
CDR3: ASSSPVGTF

J: TRBJ1-1
V: TRBV27
CDR3: ASSITGSMNTEAF

J: TRBJ2-2
V: TRBV5-1
CDR3: ASSLDAAPNTGELF

J: TRBJ1-1
V: TRBV14
CDR3: ASSQFGRNTEAF

J: TRBJ2-7
V: TRBV6-5
CDR3: ASNQQGSYEQY

J: TRBJ2-3
V: TRBV9
CDR3: ASSASGTRKNERGGTQY

J: TRBJ2-7
V: TRBV5-1
CDR3: ASSLRAGGSSYEQY

J: TRBJ2-2
V: TRBV2
CDR3: ASSEVAYTGELF

J: TRBJ2-3
V: TRBV5-1
CDR3: ASSLVGDQGTDTQY

J: TRBJ1-1
V: TRBV3-1/TRBV3-2
CDR3: ASSQEQGRAF

J: TRBJ2-1
V: TRBV7-8
CDR3: ASSPRTGYYNEQF

J: TRBJ2-3
V: TRBV3-1/TRBV3-2
CDR3: ASSQDSRGRTDTQY

J: TRBJ1-1
V: TRBV7-9
CDR3: ASSFSFRESEAF

J: TRBJ2-5
V: TRBV19
CDR3: ASSTPDSTQETQY

J: TRBJ1-4
V: TRBV27
CDR3: ASSLDPLNEKLF

J: TRBJ2-7
V: TRBV19
CDR3: ASSRDGPSRAYEQY

J: TRBJ2-5
V: TRBV5-4
CDR3: ASSLGGGAKETQY

J: TRBJ2-2
V: TRBV5-6
CDR3: ASSLGLAVTGELF

J: TRBJ2-5
V: TRBV5-1
CDR3: ASSLADSQETQY

J: TRBJ2-5
V: TRBV23-1
CDR3: ASSQAVQETQY

J: TRBJ2-2
V: TRBV19
CDR3: ASSIGRVLIGELF

J: TRBJ2-5
V: TRBV5-6
CDR3: ASSPEHQETQY

J: TRBJ1-2
V: TRBV4-1
CDR3: ASSQRTGYDGYT

J: TRBJ1-1
V: TRBV7-9
CDR3: ASSQQGLRAEAF

J: TRBJ2-4
V: TRBV20-1
CDR3: SVLVGNIQY

J: TRBJ2-3
V: TRBV7-9
CDR3: ASSLANSDTQY

J: TRBJ2-5
V: TRBV18
CDR3: ASSPRTGQQETQY

J: TRBJ2-7
V: TRBV19
CDR3: ASRSRTGTEQY

J: TRBJ2-3
V: TRBV4-3
CDR3: ASRLDRSSTDTQY

J: TRBJ2-3
V: TRBV10-1
CDR3: ASSEGNWGFTDTQY

J: TRBJ1-1
V: TRBV29-1
CDR3: SVGGGDTEAF

J: TRBJ2-7
V: TRBV12-3/TRBV12-4
CDR3: ASSFRASYEQY

J: TRBJ2-5
V: TRBV25-1
CDR3: ASSPRTARETQY

J: TRBJ2-3
V: TRBV19
CDR3: ASSIGGSDTQY

J: TRBJ1-2
V: TRBV27
CDR3: ASSGRGGTGNLIGYT

J: TRBJ1-5
V: TRBV7-9
CDR3: ASSPSYSNQPQH

J: TRBJ1-5
V: TRBV5-6
CDR3: ASKVSPGQISNQPQH

J: TRBJ2-1
V: TRBV7-9
CDR3: ASSKGVAGGLVNEQF

J: TRBJ2-1
V: TRBV7-6
CDR3: ASSLTLRAADRNEQF

J: TRBJ2-3
V: TRBV6-5
CDR3: ASSYSIVTDTQY

J: TRBJ1-6
V: TRBV5-4
CDR3: ASSLIDSPLH

J: TRBJ2-3
V: TRBV4-1
CDR3: ASSQDRSSGADTQY

J: TRBJ2-1
V: TRBV5-1
CDR3: ASRNGENNEQF

J: TRBJ1-3
V: TRBV6-1
CDR3: ASRELQGASSGNTIY

J: TRBJ2-3
V: TRBV10-1
CDR3: ASSDPGQPDDTQY